The T cell receptor beta chain under discussion was sequenced for a study of monozygotic twins with inflammatory bowel disease. From the 5' RACE reads, TCRdb lists one entry per CDR3 protein and no DNA. The table for this sample gives about 380,000 distinct CDR3 sequences. CDR1 and CDR2 (germline): DFQATT, SNEGSKA (reference sequence). The CDR3 spans 15 residues. The clonotype comes from a human donor with ulcerative colitis or Crohn's disease, or a healthy co-twin of an affected twin (not recorded which). The rearrangement uses TRBV20-1 and TRBJ2-5; without DNA, the TCRdb call of TRBD1 cannot be checked. The specimen sequenced was blood. The chain's CDR3 is CSAETGVRSQETQYF.